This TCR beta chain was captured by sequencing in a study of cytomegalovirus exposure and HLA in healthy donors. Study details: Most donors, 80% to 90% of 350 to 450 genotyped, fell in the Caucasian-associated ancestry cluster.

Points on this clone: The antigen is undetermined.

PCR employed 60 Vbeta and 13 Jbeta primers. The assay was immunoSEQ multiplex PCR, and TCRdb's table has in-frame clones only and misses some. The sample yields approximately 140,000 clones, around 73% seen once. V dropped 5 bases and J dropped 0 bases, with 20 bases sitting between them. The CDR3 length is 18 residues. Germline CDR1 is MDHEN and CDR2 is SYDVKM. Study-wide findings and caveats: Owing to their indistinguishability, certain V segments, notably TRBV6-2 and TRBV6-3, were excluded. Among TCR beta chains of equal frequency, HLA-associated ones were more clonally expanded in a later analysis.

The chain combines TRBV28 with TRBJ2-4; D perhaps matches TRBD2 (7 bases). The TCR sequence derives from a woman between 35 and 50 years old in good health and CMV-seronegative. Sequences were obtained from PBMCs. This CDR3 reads CASSQTGGADIAKNIQYF. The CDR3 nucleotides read TGTGCCAGCAGTCAAACGGGGGGCGCCGATATAGCCAAAAACATTCAGTACTTC.